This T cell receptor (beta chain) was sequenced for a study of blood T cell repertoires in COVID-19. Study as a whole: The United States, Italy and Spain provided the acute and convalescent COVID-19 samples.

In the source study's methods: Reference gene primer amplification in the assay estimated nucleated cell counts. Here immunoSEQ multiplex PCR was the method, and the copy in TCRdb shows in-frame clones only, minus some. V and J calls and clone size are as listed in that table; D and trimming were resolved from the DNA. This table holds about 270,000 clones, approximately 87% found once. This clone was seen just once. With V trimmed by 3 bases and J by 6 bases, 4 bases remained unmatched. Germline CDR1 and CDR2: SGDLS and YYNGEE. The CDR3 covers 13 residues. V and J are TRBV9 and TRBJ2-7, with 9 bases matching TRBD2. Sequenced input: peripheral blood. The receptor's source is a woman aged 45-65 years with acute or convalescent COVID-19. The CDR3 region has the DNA TGTGCCAGCAGCGGTAGCGGGAGTGGCGAGCAGTACTTC. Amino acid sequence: CASSGSGSGEQYF.